The present T cell receptor beta chain was sequenced within a study of patients and donors after allogeneic stem cell transplantation. TCRdb reprocessed the RT-PCR reads via MiXCR and lists one record per CDR3 protein. In the table there are approximately 160,000 distinct CDR3 sequences, about 32% of which are singletons. This clonotype was sampled from a human donor who was either an allogeneic HSCT recipient or a stem cell or donor lymphocyte infusion donor (not recorded which). It is not recorded whose cells these are; they may come from a transplant donor. Material for sequencing was blood, either unsorted or a sorted T cell fraction (not recorded which).

The CDR3 DNA follows: TGTGCCAGCAGTAACGTGCTAACTGGAAAACTGTTTTTT. Residues: CASSNVLTGKLFF. The chain recombines TRBV6-2 or TRBV6-3 with TRBJ1-4; no firm D call. This CDR3 has 13 amino acids. V was trimmed by 5 bases and J by 10 bases, leaving 14 bases between them. CDR1 is MNHEY and CDR2 is SVGEGT in the germline V gene.